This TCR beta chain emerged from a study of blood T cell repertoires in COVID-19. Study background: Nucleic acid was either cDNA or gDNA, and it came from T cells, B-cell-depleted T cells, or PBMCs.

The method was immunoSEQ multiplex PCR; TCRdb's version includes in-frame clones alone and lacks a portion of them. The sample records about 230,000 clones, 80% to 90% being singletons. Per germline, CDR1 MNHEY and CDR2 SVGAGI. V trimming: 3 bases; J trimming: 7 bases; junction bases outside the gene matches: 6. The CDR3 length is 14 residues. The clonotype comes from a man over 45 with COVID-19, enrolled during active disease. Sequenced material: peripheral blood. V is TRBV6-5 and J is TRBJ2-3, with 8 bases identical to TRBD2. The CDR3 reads CASSYSLAGYTQYF. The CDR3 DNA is TGTGCCAGCAGTTATAGTCTAGCGGGCTATACGCAGTATTTT.